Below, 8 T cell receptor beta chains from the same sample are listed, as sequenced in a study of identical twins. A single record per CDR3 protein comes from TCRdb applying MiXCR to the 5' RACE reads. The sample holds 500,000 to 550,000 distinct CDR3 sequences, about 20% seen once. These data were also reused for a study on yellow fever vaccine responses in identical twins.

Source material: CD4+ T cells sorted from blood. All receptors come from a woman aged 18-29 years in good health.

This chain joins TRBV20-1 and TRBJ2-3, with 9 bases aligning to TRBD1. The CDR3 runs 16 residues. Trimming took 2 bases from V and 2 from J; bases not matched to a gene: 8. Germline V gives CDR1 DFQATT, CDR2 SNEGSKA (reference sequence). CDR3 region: CSARPGQGRVTDTQYF. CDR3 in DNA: TGCAGTGCTAGACCGGGACAGGGACGGGTCACAGATACGCAGTATTTT.

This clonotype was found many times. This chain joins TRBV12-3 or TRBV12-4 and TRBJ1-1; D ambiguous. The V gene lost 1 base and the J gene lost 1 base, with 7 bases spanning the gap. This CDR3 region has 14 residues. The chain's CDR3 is CASSLGLTNTEAFF. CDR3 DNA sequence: TGTGCCAGCAGTTTAGGACTTACGAACACTGAAGCTTTCTTT.

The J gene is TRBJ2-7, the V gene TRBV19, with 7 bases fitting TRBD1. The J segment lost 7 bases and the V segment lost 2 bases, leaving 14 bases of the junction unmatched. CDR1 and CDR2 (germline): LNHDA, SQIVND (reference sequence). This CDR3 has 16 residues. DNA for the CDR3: TGTGCCAGTAGTATAATCACCGGGACAGATTTGGAAGAGCAGTACTTC. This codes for CASSIITGTDLEEQYF.

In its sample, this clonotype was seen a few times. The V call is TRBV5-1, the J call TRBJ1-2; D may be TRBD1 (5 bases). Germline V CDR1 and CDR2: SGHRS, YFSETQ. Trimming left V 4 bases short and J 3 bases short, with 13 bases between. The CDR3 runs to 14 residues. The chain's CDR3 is CASSRDLEDYGYTF. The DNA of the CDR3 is TGCGCCAGCAGCCGGGACCTAGAGGACTATGGCTACACCTTC.

The CDR3 sequence is CASSSPLWRRNTGELFF. DNA for the CDR3: TGTGCCAGCAGCTCGCCCCTGTGGCGGAGAAACACCGGGGAGCTGTTTTTT. The V gene is TRBV7-8, the J gene TRBJ2-2; D is uncertain. The CDR3 consists of 17 residues. The V gene lost 4 bases and the J gene lost 2 bases, with 17 bases spanning the gap. Germline V gene data show CDR1 as SGHVS and CDR2 as FQNEAQ.

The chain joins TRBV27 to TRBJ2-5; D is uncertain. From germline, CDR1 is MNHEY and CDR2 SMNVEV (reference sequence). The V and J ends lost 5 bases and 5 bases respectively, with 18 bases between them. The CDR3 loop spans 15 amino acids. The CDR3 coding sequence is TGTGCCAGCAGTCCCAGGCGTGTATATGGGGAGACCCAGTACTTC. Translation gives CASSPRRVYGETQYF.

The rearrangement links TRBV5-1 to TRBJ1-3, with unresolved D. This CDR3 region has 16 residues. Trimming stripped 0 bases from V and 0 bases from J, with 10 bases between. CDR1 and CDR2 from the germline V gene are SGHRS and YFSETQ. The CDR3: CASSLDPGLSGNTIYF. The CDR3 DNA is TGCGCCAGCAGCTTGGATCCGGGTCTCTCTGGAAACACCATATATTTT.

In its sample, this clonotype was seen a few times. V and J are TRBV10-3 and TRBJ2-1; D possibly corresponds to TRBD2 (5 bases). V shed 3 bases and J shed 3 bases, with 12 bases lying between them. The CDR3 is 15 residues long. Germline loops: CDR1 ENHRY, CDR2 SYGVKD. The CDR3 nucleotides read TGTGCCATCAGTGACGGTGGGAGTAGCTACAATGAGCAGTTCTTC. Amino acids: CAISDGGSSYNEQFF.